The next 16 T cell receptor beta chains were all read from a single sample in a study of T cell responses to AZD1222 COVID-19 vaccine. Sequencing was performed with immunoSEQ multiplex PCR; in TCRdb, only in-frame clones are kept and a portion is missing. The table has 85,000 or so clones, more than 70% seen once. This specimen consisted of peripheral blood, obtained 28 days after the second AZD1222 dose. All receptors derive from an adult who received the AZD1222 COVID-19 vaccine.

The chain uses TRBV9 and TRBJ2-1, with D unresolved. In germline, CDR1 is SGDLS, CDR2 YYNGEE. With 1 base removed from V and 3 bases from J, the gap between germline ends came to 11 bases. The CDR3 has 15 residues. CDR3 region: CASSVKAASYNEQFF. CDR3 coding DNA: TGTGCCAGCAGCGTAAAGGCGGCAAGCTACAATGAGCAGTTCTTC.

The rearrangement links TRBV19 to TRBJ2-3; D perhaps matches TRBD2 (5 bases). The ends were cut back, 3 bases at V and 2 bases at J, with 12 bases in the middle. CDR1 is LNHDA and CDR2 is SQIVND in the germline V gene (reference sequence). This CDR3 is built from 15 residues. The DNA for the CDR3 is TGTGCCAGTAGTATGAGGACTGACTTCACAGATACGCAGTATTTT. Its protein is CASSMRTDFTDTQYF. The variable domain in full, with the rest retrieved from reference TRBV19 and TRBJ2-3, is DGGITQSPKYLFRKEGQNVTLSCEQNLNHDAMYWYRQDPGQGLRLIYYSQIVNDFQKGDIAEGYSVSREKKESFPLTVTSAQKNPTAFYLCASSMRTDFTDTQYFGPGTRLTVL.

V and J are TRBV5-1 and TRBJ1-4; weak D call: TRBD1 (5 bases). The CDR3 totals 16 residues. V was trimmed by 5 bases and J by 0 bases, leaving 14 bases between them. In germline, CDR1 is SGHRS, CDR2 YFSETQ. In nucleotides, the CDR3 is TGCGCCAGCAGTAAAACCCAGGGTTCAACTAATGAAAAACTGTTTTTT. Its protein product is CASSKTQGSTNEKLFF.

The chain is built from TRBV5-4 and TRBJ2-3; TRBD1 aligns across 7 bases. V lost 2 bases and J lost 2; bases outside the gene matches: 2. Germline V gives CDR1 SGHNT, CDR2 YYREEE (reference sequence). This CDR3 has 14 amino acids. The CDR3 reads CASSFGTATDTQYF. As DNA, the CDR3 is TGTGCCAGCAGCTTCGGGACAGCCACAGATACGCAGTATTTT.

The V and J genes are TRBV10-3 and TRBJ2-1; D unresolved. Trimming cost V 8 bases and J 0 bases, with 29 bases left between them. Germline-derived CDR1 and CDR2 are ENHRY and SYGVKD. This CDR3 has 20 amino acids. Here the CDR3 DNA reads TGTGCCATCGGCCTGAGGAACAGACCTTCCTCCTCTAGCTCCTACAATGAGCAGTTCTTC. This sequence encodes CAIGLRNRPSSSSSYNEQFF.

CDR3 in amino acids: CASGSGANVLTF. The CDR3 nucleotides are TGTGCCAGCGGCTCTGGGGCCAACGTCCTGACTTTC. V gene TRBV5-6 combines with J gene TRBJ2-6, with D hard to call. The CDR3 is 12 residues long. Trimming stripped 7 bases from V and 0 bases from J, with 2 bases between. Per germline, CDR1 SGHDT and CDR2 YYEEEE.

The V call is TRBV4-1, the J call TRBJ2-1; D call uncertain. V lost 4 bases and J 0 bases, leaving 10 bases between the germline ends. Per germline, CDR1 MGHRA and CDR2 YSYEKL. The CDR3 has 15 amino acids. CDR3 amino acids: CASSPSDSSYNEQFF. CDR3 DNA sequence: TGCGCCAGCAGCCCCAGTGATAGCTCCTACAATGAGCAGTTCTTC.

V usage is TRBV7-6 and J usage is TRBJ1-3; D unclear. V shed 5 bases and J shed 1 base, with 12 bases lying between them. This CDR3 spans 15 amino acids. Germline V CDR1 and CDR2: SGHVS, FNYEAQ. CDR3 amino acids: CASSRGLGSGNTIYF. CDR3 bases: TGTGCCAGCAGCCGAGGCTTGGGGTCTGGAAACACCATATATTTT.

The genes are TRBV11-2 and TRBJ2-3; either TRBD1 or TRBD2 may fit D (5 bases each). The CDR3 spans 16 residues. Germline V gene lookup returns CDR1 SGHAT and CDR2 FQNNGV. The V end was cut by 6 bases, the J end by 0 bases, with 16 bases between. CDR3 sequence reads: CASSPGTFASTDTQYF. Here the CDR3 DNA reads TGTGCCAGCAGTCCTGGGACGTTCGCAAGCACAGATACGCAGTATTTT.

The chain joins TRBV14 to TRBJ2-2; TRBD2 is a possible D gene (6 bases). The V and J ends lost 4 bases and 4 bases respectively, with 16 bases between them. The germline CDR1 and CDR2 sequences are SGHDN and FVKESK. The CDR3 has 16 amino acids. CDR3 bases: TGTGCCAGCAGCCCCGCCGCCCGGAGGGGCACCGGGGAGCTGTTTTTT. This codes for CASSPAARRGTGELFF.

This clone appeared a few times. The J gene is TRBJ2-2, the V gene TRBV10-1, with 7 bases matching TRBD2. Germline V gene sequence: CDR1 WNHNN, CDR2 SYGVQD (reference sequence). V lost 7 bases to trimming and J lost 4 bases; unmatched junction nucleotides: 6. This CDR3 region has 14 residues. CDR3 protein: CASKLAQSTGELFF. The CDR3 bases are TGCGCCAGCAAACTAGCGCAAAGCACCGGGGAGCTGTTTTTT.

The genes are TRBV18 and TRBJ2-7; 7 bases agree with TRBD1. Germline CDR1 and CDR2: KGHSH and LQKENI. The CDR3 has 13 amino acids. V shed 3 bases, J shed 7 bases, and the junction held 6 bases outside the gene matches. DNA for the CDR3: TGTGCCAGCTCACCCCTAGGACAGGAGGAGCAGTACTTC. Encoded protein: CASSPLGQEEQYF.

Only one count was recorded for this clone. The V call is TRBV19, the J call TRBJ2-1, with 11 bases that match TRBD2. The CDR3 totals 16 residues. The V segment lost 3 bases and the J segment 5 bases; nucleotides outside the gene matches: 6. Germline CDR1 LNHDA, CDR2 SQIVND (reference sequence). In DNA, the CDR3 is TGTGCCAGTAGTATTGAACTAGCGGGGGCTAACAATGAGCAGTTCTTC. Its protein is CASSIELAGANNEQFF.

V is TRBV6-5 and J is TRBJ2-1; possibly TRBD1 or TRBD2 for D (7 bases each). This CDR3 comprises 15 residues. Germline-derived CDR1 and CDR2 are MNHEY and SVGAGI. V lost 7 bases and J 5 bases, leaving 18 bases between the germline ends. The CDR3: CASTQGGRVNNEQFF. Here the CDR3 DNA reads TGTGCCAGCACCCAGGGGGGGCGCGTTAACAATGAGCAGTTCTTC.

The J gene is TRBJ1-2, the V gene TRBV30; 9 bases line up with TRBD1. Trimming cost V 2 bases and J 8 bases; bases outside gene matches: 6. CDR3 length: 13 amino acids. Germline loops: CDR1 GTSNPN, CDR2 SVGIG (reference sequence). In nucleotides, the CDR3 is TGTGCCTGGAGTCCCCGGACAGGGGAAGGCTACACCTTC. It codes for CAWSPRTGEGYTF.

CDR3 in DNA: TGTGCCAGCAGCTTAGCCACTCGGACGGGTGAGCAGTACTTC. It encodes CASSLATRTGEQYF. The chain employs TRBV7-2 and TRBJ2-7; D remains ambiguous. There are 14 residues in the CDR3. V lost 0 bases to trimming and J lost 7 bases, with 13 bases between them. Germline V lookup: CDR1 SGHTA, CDR2 FQGNSA. Based on the CDR3 plus reference TRBV7-2 and TRBJ2-7, the full variable domain is GAGVSQSPSNKVTEKGKDVELRCDPISGHTALYWYRQSLGQGLEFLIYFQGNSAPDKSGLPSDRFSAERTGGSVSTLTIQRTQQEDSAVYLCASSLATRTGEQYFGPGTRLTVT.